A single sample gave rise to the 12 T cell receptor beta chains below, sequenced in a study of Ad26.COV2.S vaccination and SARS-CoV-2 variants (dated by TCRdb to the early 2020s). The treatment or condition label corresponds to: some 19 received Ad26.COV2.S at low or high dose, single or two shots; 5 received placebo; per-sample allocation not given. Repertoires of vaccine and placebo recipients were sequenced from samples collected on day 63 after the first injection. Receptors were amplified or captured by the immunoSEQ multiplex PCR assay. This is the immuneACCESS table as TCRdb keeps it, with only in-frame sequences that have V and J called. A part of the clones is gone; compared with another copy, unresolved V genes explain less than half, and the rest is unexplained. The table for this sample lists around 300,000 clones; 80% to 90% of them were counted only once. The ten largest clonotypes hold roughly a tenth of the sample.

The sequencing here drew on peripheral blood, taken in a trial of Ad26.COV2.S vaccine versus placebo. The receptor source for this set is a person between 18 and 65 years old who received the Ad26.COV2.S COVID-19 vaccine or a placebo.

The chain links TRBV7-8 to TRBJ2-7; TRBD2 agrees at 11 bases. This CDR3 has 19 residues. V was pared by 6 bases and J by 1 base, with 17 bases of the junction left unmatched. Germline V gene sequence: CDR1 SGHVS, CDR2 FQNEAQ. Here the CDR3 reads CASRPVPNRLAGWSYEQYF. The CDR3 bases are TGTGCCAGCAGACCTGTCCCAAACCGACTAGCGGGGTGGTCCTACGAGCAGTACTTC. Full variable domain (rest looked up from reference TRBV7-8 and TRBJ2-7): GAGVSQSPRYKVAKRGQDVALRCDPISGHVSLFWYQQALGQGPEFLTYFQNEAQLDKSGLPSDRFFAERPEGSVSTLKIQRTQQEDSAVYLCASRPVPNRLAGWSYEQYFGPGTRLTVT.

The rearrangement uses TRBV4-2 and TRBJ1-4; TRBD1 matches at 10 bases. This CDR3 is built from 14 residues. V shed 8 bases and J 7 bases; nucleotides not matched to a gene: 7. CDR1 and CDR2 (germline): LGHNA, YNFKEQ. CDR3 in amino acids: CASRSGTGVEKLFF. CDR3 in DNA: TGTGCCAGCCGCTCCGGGACAGGGGTTGAAAAACTGTTTTTT.

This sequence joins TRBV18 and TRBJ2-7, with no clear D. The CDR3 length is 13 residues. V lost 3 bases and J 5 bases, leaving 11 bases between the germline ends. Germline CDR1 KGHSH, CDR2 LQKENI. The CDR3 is CASSPARGHEQYF. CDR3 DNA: TGTGCCAGCTCACCGGCCCGTGGCCACGAGCAGTACTTC.

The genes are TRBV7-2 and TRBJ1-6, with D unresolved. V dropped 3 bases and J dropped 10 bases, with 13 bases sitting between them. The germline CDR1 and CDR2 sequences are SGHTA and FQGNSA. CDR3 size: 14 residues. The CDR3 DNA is TGTGCCAGCAGCTTTCCCTGGGCTGGGTCACCCCTCCACTTT. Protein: CASSFPWAGSPLHF.

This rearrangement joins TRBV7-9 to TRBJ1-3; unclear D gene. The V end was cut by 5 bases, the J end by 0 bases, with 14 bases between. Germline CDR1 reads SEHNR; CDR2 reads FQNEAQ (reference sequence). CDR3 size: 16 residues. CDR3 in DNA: TGTGCCAGCAGCCCCAGTGCCAGATACTCTGGAAACACCATATATTTT. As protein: CASSPSARYSGNTIYF.

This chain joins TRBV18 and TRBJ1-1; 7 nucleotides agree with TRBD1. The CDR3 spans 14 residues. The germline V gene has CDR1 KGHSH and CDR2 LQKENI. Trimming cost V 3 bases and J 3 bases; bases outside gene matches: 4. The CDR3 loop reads CASSPQGVDTEAFF. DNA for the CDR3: TGTGCCAGCTCACCTCAGGGGGTTGACACTGAAGCTTTCTTT.

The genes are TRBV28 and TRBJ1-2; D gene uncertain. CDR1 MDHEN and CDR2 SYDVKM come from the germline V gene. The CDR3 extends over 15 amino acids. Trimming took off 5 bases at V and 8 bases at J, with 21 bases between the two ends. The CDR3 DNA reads TGTGCCAGCAGTCGGTCGAATCTTCCCTCGGACGGCTACACCTTC. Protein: CASSRSNLPSDGYTF.

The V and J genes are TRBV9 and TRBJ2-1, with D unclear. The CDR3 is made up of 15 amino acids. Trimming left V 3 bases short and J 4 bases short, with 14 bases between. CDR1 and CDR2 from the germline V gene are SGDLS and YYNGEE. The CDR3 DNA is TGTGCCAGCAGCGCCCCCCCTGGCAGATACAATGAGCAGTTCTTC. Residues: CASSAPPGRYNEQFF. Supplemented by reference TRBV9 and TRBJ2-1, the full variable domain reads DSGVTQTPKHLITATGQRVTLRCSPRSGDLSVYWYQQSLDQGLQFLIQYYNGEERAKGNILERFSAQQFPDLHSELNLSSLELGDSALYFCASSAPPGRYNEQFFGPGTRLTVL.

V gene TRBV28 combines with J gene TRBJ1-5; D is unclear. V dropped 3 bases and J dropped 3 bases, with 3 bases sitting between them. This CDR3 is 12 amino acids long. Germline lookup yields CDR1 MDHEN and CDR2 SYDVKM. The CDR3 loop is CASSFFNQPQHF. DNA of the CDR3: TGTGCCAGCAGTTTCTTCAATCAGCCCCAGCATTTT.

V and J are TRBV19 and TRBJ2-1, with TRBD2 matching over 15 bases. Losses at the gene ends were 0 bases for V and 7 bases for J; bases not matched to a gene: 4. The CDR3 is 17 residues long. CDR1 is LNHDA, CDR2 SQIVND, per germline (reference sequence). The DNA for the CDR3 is TGTGCCAGTAGTATAGAGAGGACTAGCGGGAGGGCGAATGAGCAGTTCTTC. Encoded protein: CASSIERTSGRANEQFF.

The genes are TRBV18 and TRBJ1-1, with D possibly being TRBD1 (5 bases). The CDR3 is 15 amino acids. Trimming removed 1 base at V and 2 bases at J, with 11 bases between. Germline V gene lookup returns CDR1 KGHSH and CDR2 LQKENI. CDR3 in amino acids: CASSPRDALNTEAFF. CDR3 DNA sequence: TGTGCCAGCTCACCACGGGACGCCCTTAACACTGAAGCTTTCTTT.

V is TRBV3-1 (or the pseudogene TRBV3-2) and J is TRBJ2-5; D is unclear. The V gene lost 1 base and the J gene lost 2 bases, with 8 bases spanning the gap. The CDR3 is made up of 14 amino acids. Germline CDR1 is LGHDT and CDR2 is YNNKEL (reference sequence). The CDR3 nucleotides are TGTGCCAGCAGCCAAGGAGGATTTCAAGAGACCCAGTACTTC. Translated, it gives CASSQGGFQETQYF.